A selection of T cell receptor beta chains follows, all from one sample in a study of shared clonotypes between healthy human individuals. Produced via immunoSEQ multiplex PCR; TCRdb's table is partial and in-frame only. In the table there are 1.4 million or so clones, around 98.5% of which are singletons. The specimen sequenced was naive CD4+ T cells sorted from blood. The source is a man aged 30-40 years in good health. CDR3s include the opening cysteine and the closing phenylalanine or tryptophan. The D gene is left open where the match is weak. Size tells how often a clone was seen (once, few, many) or the class of an expanded clone, and some rows leave it out.

abundance,d_gene,v_gene,j_gene,CDR3nt,CDR3aa
.,.,TRBV11-2,TRBJ1-2,TGTGCCAGCAGCTTAGATGACAGACTCGTCTATGGCTACACCTTC,CASSLDDRLVYGYTF
.,TRBD1,TRBV5-4,TRBJ2-1,TGTGCCAGCAGCTTGGGCCAGGGGGCTTACAATGAGCAGTTCTTC,CASSLGQGAYNEQFF
.,TRBD2,TRBV10-3,TRBJ2-1,TGTGCCATCACCCCTAGCGGGGGCAATGAGCAGTTCTTC,CAITPSGGNEQFF
once,.,TRBV7-5,TRBJ2-7,TGTGCCAGAAGCTACGGGACAGGGCCGTACTTC,CARSYGTGPYF
.,.,TRBV2,TRBJ1-5,TGTGCCAGCGAATACAACAGGGCGTATAGCAATCAGCCCCAGCATTTT,CASEYNRAYSNQPQHF
few,.,TRBV30,TRBJ2-3,TGTGCCTGGACGGCTTTTGGGTTTCAGGATACGCAGTATTTT,CAWTAFGFQDTQYF
.,.,TRBV7-6,TRBJ2-3,TGTGCCAGCACCATAGGGACCGCATTCGGAGATACGCAGTATTTT,CASTIGTAFGDTQYF
.,.,TRBV6-5,TRBJ2-7,TGTGCCAGCAGTTACCGTGGACGGACCTACGAGCAGTACTTC,CASSYRGRTYEQYF
.,.,TRBV10-2,TRBJ2-3,TGCGCCAGCAGTTCGTCCGGTTCCACAGATACGCAGTATTTT,CASSSSGSTDTQYF
.,.,TRBV6-6,TRBJ2-7,TGTGCCACGTTCGAGCGGTCGAACACCTACGAGCAGTACTTC,CATFERSNTYEQYF
once,.,TRBV7-2,TRBJ2-7,TGTGCCAGCGGCCGAGGTGGGAGACCGGGCGAGCAGTACTTC,CASGRGGRPGEQYF
.,TRBD1,TRBV11-2,TRBJ1-4,TGTGCCAGCAGCCCTCTAGGGGGCGCAACTAATGAAAAACTGTTTTTT,CASSPLGGATNEKLFF
.,.,TRBV18,TRBJ2-7,TGTGCCAGCTCACCAGTTCCCTTTTCCCGTTCTCCGGCCTACGAGCAGTACTTC,CASSPVPFSRSPAYEQYF
.,.,TRBV5-1,TRBJ1-1,TGCGCCAGCAGCTTGGACCGGGCCAACACTGAAGCTTTCTTT,CASSLDRANTEAFF
.,.,TRBV6-1,TRBJ1-1,TGTGCCAGCAGTGCCCAGGCCAACACTGAAGCTTTCTTT,CASSAQANTEAFF
.,.,TRBV7-2,TRBJ2-2,TGTGCCAGCAGCCACCGGGGCGGGGAGCTGTTTTTT,CASSHRGGELFF
once,.,TRBV4-3,TRBJ2-4,TGCGCCAGCAGCCAAGACTTATCGAGGATAGCCAAAAACATTCAGTACTTC,CASSQDLSRIAKNIQYF
.,.,TRBV29-1,TRBJ1-1,TGCAGCGTCGCAGGGTTTAGCACTGAAGCTTTCTTT,CSVAGFSTEAFF
.,.,TRBV9,TRBJ2-1,TGTGCCAGCAGCCCCCTCGGAGAAGGCGATGAGCAGTTCTTC,CASSPLGEGDEQFF
.,.,TRBV14,TRBJ1-1,TGTGCCAGCAGCCAAGGCGTATCCACTGAAGCTTTCTTT,CASSQGVSTEAFF
.,.,TRBV27,TRBJ1-2,TGTGCCAGCAGTGGGGCCGTAGAGAGAGGCTACACCTTC,CASSGAVERGYTF
.,.,TRBV19,TRBJ2-6,TGTGCCAGTAGTCCCGACTCTGGGGCCAACGTCCTGACTTTC,CASSPDSGANVLTF
.,TRBD1,TRBV7-9,TRBJ2-2,TGTGCCAGCAGCCGACAGGGGTCTAGGACCGGGGAGCTGTTTTTT,CASSRQGSRTGELFF
.,.,TRBV7-8,TRBJ2-3,TGTGCCAGCACCCGGAGAGCTACGGAGATCCCGACTTGGGTGCAGTATTTT,CASTRRATEIPTWVQYF
.,.,TRBV7-9,TRBJ1-1,TGTGCCAGCAGCCCCCCTAGTGGGGGCTCGACTGAAGCTTTCTTT,CASSPPSGGSTEAFF
.,TRBD1,TRBV4-3,TRBJ2-2,TGCGCCAGCAGGCTTGAGACAGGGGGCGGGGAGCTGTTTTTT,CASRLETGGGELFF
.,.,TRBV5-1,TRBJ1-5,TGCGCCAGCAGCTTGGACGGCATTTTCGCTAGCCAGCCCCAGCATTTT,CASSLDGIFASQPQHF
.,.,TRBV7-9,TRBJ2-2,TGTGCCAGCAGCTCCCGCCCGGACAGGAACACCGGGGAGCTGTTTTTT,CASSSRPDRNTGELFF
.,TRBD1,TRBV2,TRBJ1-1,TGTGCCAGTGGACAGGGGGCGCGTTTGAACACTGAAGCTTTCTTT,CASGQGARLNTEAFF
.,TRBD1,TRBV5-1,TRBJ2-1,TGCGCCAGCAGCGAGCGACAGGGGGCAAGGTTTAATGAGCAGTTCTTC,CASSERQGARFNEQFF
.,TRBD2,TRBV19,TRBJ2-3,TGTGCCAGTAGTATACTGACTAGCGGGAGGGCCGGGGATACGCAGTATTTT,CASSILTSGRAGDTQYF
.,.,TRBV2,TRBJ2-6,TGTGCCAGCAGAGAAGGACATCGCTCTGGGGCCAACGTCCTGACTTTC,CASREGHRSGANVLTF
.,.,TRBV9,TRBJ2-2,TGTGCCAGCAGCGTAGGGGACGGTCCCGGGGAGCTGTTTTTT,CASSVGDGPGELFF
.,.,TRBV5-4,TRBJ2-5,TGTGCCAGCAGCTTTTCCATTAAAGAGACCCAGTACTTC,CASSFSIKETQYF
.,TRBD2,TRBV5-1,TRBJ2-5,TGCGCCAGCAGCACCGGACTAGCGGGAGGCGGACAAGAGACCCAGTACTTC,CASSTGLAGGGQETQYF
.,.,TRBV19,TRBJ1-1,TGTGCCAGTAGCAAAGAGACAGGTTGGCTGAACACTGAAGCTTTCTTT,CASSKETGWLNTEAFF
.,TRBD2,TRBV9,TRBJ2-7,TGTGCCAGCAGCGCCAACTCCGGGACTAGCGGGAGGGCCCGGGTCCCCGATGAACGCTACGAGCAGTACTTC,CASSANSGTSGRARVPDERYEQYF
.,TRBD1,TRBV11-2,TRBJ2-2,TGTGCCAGCAGCCCCCGACAGGGTACCGGGGAGCTGTTTTTT,CASSPRQGTGELFF
once,TRBD1,TRBV11-2,TRBJ1-2,TGTGCCAGCAGCTTGGACAGGAATGGCTACACCTTC,CASSLDRNGYTF
.,TRBD1,TRBV18,TRBJ2-3,TGTGCCAGCTCACCACAGGGGGCAGTAGATACGCAGTATTTT,CASSPQGAVDTQYF
.,TRBD1,TRBV27,TRBJ2-1,TGTGCCAGCAGTTTATACGGGACAGGGGAGAGGGGTGAGCAGTTCTTC,CASSLYGTGERGEQFF
.,.,TRBV9,TRBJ1-3,TGTGCCAGCAGCGTAGAGGTTGGACTGGGGGGCAGAAACACCATATATTTT,CASSVEVGLGGRNTIYF
.,.,TRBV6-4,TRBJ1-2,TGTGCCAGCAGAGCGGGACACCCTGCCGGCGCTGGCTACACCTTC,CASRAGHPAGAGYTF
.,.,TRBV5-6,TRBJ1-2,TGTGCCAGCAGCTTACCCTCTAACTATGGCTACACCTTC,CASSLPSNYGYTF
.,.,TRBV29-1,TRBJ2-3,TGCAGCTTGAGAGAGGGGACTGAAGATACGCAGTATTTT,CSLREGTEDTQYF
.,.,TRBV5-1,TRBJ1-1,TGCGCCAGCAGCCCCCGGGGTGTCCAGAACACTGAAGCTTTCTTT,CASSPRGVQNTEAFF
.,.,TRBV18,TRBJ2-2,TGTGCCAGCTCACCACTGGTCAAACCAGACACCGGGGAGCTGTTTTTT,CASSPLVKPDTGELFF
.,.,TRBV5-1,TRBJ2-7,TGCGCCAGCAGCTTGGCCGCCCTACGCGAGCAGTACTTC,CASSLAALREQYF